This T cell receptor (beta chain) derives from a study of beta chain features in type 1 diabetes (dated by TCRdb to 2017 to 2018). Regarding the complete study: Patients and healthy donors did not differ in mean age, gender distribution, total cell number or subset yield. Across all samples, 107,917,701 sorted cells were examined, and cell number per subset correlated strongly with RNA yield. The study compared TCRB repertoires of sorted circulating CD4+ T cell subsets between recently diagnosed type 1 diabetes patients and matched healthy donors. Whereas all 30 or so donors provided naive and central memory subsets, regulatory and stem cell-like memory subsets were isolated from just 8 patients and roughly 8 healthy donors. Points the paper makes about the study in general: At VDJ recombination sites, patients with type 1 diabetes made fewer insertions and deleted more nucleotides, a pattern implying thymic rearrangement abnormalities. Because the HLA sub-analyses included only small numbers of individuals, any influence of HLA type on TCRB rearrangement was left unresolved. A moderate but significant shortening of TCRB CDR3 length was observed in type 1 diabetes patients in all four CD4+ subsets. The naive, central memory and regulatory TCRB repertoires appeared to resemble one another more closely among patients than among healthy donors. PCR might favor shorter templates, but patient and control samples were amplified and corrected together, so any skew would affect both groups equally. Because cDNA rather than genomic DNA was sequenced, highly expressing activated cells could have been over-represented, although no difference in activation and CD3 levels was found between groups.

The CDR3 holds 14 amino acids from the cysteine to the phenylalanine. Left in the record is the CDR3 DNA by itself, 42 bases read in frame from the first base. Trimming removed 7 bases from V and 1 base from J, leaving 12 bases between the germline ends. According to the germline V gene, CDR1 reads SGHTA and CDR2 reads FQGNSA. A single peripheral blood draw of around 0.11 L on average was collected from each donor into heparinised tubes. A BD FACSAria II was used to sort naive, central memory, regulatory and stem cell-like memory CD4+ T cells with a panel that included CD45RO, CCR7, CD25, CD127, CD95 and CD27. All sorted populations exceeded 95% purity. Right away, PBMCs were isolated by Lymphoprep density gradient centrifugation and were stained directly, with no culture step. Samples were stained and sorted in pairs, with one healthy donor and one patient per experiment, so that batch effects were minimized.

This clone was seen a few times. The antigen this receptor binds is unknown. Base quality data are lacking; no much larger clone is found one base away. All of the isolated RNA was reverse transcribed with the High Capacity cDNA Reverse Transcription Kit, so expressed TCRB transcripts were sequenced. Naive, central memory and regulatory T cell samples underwent deep immunoSEQ sequencing, averaging about 3.57 million total reads per sample. Sorted cells were lysed in RLT buffer, and RNA was extracted using DNase-treated RNeasy Micro or Mini kits according to cell number. To prevent cross-contamination, each cell subset was processed individually, whereas patient and healthy donor samples were processed jointly. The immunoSEQ multiplex PCR was used to amplify TCRB sequences from cDNA, yielding 87-bp fragments that span the CDR3 region. Sequencing of the amplicons was done on the Illumina HiSeq platform. Per the original workflow: PCR bias was corrected computationally using synthetic template baselines, and reads within Hamming distance 2 were collapsed, with unmergeable singletons discarded. Reads were aligned to IMGT to assign V, D and J genes, CDR3 length, and insertions or deletions at six rearrangement sites. Within each subset, clonotype counts were normalized to sorted cell number, after which true diversity and Gini coefficients were computed with the tcR R package. Repertoire sharing was quantified using the overlap coefficient calculated on TCRB nucleotide sequences. Out-of-frame TCRB sequences from naive cells were analyzed to stand in for the pre-selection repertoire. TCRdb retrieved this table from immuneACCESS and kept in-frame rearrangements only. Not all clones are present; in checked studies, unresolved V genes account for under half, and no reason is known for the remainder. V, J and clone size are taken as reported in that table, and D and trimming were inferred from the DNA itself. The sample data list fewer than 350,000 clones, and 15% of these were observed just once. The ten largest clones represent around 0.015% of the sample.

The clonotype comes from a man between 18 and 35 years old with type 1 diabetes. The sequence joins TRBV7-2 to TRBJ2-3; the best D guess is TRBD2, with 6 bases matching. Source material: naive CD4+ T cells from blood. The label giving this sample's cell subset or site can be read as: true naive CD4+ T cells. The bases are TGTGCCAGCACCCCGGGGGTTCGCACAGATACGCAGTATTTT. It specifies CASTPGVRTDTQYF.